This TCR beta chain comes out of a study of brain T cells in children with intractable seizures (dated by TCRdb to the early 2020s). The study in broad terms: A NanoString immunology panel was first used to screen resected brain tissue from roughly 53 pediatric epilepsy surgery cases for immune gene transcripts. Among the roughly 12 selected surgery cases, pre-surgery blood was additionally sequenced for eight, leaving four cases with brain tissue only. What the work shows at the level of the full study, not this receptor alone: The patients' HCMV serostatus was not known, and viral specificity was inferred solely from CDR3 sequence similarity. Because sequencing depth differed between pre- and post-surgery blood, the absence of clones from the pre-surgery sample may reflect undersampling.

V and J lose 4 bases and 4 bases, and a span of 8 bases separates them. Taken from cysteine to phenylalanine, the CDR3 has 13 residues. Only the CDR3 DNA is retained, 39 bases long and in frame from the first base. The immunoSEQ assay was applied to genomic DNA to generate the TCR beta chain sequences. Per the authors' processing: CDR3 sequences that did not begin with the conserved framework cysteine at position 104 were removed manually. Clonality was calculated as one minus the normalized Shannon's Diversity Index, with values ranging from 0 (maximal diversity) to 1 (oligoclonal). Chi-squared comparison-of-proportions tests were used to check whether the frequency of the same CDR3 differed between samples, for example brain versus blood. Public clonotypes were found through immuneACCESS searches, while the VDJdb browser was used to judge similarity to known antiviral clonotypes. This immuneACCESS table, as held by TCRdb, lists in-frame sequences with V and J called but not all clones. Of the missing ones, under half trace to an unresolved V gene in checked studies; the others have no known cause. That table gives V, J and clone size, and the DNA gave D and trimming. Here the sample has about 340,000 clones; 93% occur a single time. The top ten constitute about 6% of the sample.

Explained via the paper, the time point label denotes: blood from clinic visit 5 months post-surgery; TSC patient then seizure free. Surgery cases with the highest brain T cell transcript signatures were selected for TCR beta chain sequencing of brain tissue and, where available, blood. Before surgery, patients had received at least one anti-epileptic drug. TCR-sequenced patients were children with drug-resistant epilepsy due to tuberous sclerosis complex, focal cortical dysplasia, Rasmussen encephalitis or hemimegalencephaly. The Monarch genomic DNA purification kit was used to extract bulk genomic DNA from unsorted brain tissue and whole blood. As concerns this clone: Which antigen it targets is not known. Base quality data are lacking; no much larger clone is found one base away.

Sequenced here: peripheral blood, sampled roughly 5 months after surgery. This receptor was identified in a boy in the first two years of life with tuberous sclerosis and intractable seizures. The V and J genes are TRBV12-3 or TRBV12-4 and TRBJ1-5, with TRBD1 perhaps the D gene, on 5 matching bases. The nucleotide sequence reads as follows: TGTGCCAGCAGTTCACAGGTAAATCAGCCCCAGCATTTT. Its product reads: CASSSQVNQPQHF.